The 23 T cell receptor beta chains below come from one sample, sequenced in a study of T cells after yellow fever vaccination. Each CDR3 protein gets one entry after TCRdb re-called the 5' RACE reads with MiXCR. The table lists 250,000 to 400,000 distinct CDR3 sequences, over 4% of them singletons. The sequenced sample was PBMCs, obtained 5 days after the yellow fever booster vaccination. The receptors stem from a man aged 18 to 30 who received the YFV17D yellow fever vaccine.

Only a few counts were recorded for this clonotype. The chain couples TRBV11-2 to TRBJ2-3; 11 nucleotides line up with TRBD2. After removal of 2 bases from V and 0 bases from J, the junction contained 7 bases not matched to a gene. Looked up from germline, CDR1 is SGHAT and CDR2 is FQNNGV. This CDR3 is 18 amino acids long. CDR3 nucleotide sequence: TGTGCCAGCAGCTTACTCCTTATAGCGGGGGGGAGCACAGATACGCAGTATTTT. Residues: CASSLLLIAGGSTDTQYF.

In this sample, this clonotype turned up many times. This sequence joins TRBV7-9 and TRBJ1-1; the D gene is possibly TRBD1 (6 bases). There are 14 residues in the CDR3. From germline, CDR1 is SEHNR and CDR2 FQNEAQ (reference sequence). V gave up 4 bases and J gave up 0 bases, with 9 bases separating them. Here the CDR3 reads CASSSGTLNTEAFF. CDR3 DNA sequence: TGTGCCAGCAGCTCCGGGACACTGAACACTGAAGCTTTCTTT.

Ten or more counts support this clonotype. The chain has TRBV7-2 and TRBJ2-3, with D unclear. The CDR3 length is 12 residues. The germline CDR1 and CDR2 sequences are SGHTA and FQGNSA. V lost 5 bases and J lost 5, with 8 bases in between. Written as DNA, the CDR3 is TGTGCCAGCAGCCCCCACTTAGATACGCAGTATTTT. Translation: CASSPHLDTQYF.

At least ten counts were recorded for this clonotype. The rearrangement uses TRBV4-3 and TRBJ2-3; 10 bases are shared with TRBD2. The CDR3 covers 19 residues. The germline CDR1 and CDR2 sequences are LGHNA and YSLEER. After removal of 4 bases from V and 6 bases from J, the junction contained 19 bases not matched to a gene. CDR3 protein: CASSPGAAGGHFIGDTQYF. DNA of the CDR3: TGCGCCAGCAGCCCAGGGGCAGCGGGGGGGCATTTTATCGGCGATACGCAGTATTTT.

The V call is TRBV7-9, the J call TRBJ2-7, with D possibly matching TRBD1 (6 bases). The length of the CDR3 is 16 residues. Germline CDR1 SEHNR, CDR2 FQNEAQ (reference sequence). The ends were cut back, 3 bases at V and 1 base at J, with 16 bases in the middle. The CDR3 DNA sequence: TGTGCCAGCAGCTTTTGGGGGAAACAGGGTTCCTACGAGCAGTACTTC. Translation gives CASSFWGKQGSYEQYF.

Only a few counts were recorded for this clonotype. V usage is TRBV29-1 and J usage is TRBJ2-5, with D unclear. The CDR3 has 12 amino acids. The V end was cut by 5 bases, the J end by 1 base, with 8 bases between. Germline V CDR1 and CDR2: SQVTM, ANQGSEA. The CDR3 loop reads CSVTASQETQYF. CDR3 nucleotides: TGCAGCGTTACAGCCAGCCAAGAGACCCAGTACTTC. The variable domain in full, completed from reference TRBV29-1 and TRBJ2-5, reads SAVISQKPSRDICQRGTSLTIQCQVDSQVTMMFWYRQQPGQSLTLIATANQGSEATYESGFVIDKFPISRPNLTFSTLTVSNMSPEDSSIYLCSVTASQETQYFGPGTRLLVL.

The V gene is TRBV4-2, the J gene TRBJ2-5; possible D gene TRBD2, 5 bases. Germline V gives CDR1 LGHNA, CDR2 YNFKEQ. Deletions cut 0 bases from V and 2 bases from J, with 16 bases between. CDR3 size: 17 residues. This chain's CDR3 is CASSQDDYGGSQETQYF. The CDR3 coding sequence is TGTGCCAGCAGCCAAGATGACTATGGCGGTTCACAAGAGACCCAGTACTTC.

CDR3 loop: CASREGGEPNNEQFF. The CDR3 bases are TGTGCCAGCAGAGAGGGGGGCGAGCCGAACAATGAGCAGTTCTTC. V and J are TRBV27 and TRBJ2-1, with D perhaps matching TRBD1 or TRBD2 (6 bases each). Per the germline V gene, CDR1 is MNHEY and CDR2 is SMNVEV (reference sequence). V lost 6 bases and J 5 bases, leaving 17 bases between the germline ends. The CDR3 sequence is 15 residues long.

The rearrangement joins TRBV4-3 to TRBJ1-1; tentative D call: TRBD1 (5 bases). Trimming cost V 0 bases and J 3 bases, with 14 bases left between them. Germline V CDR1 and CDR2: LGHNA, YSLEER. This CDR3 is 16 amino acids long. Here the CDR3 DNA reads TGCGCCAGCAGCCAAGATGGTAGGGTAGGGGACACTGAAGCTTTCTTT. This gives the protein CASSQDGRVGDTEAFF.

This clonotype was recorded many times. The rearrangement joins TRBV7-9 to TRBJ1-4; D remains unclear. This CDR3 comprises 13 residues. The ends were cut back, 6 bases at V and 8 bases at J, with 13 bases in the middle. The germline V gene encodes CDR1 SEHNR and CDR2 FQNEAQ (reference sequence). CDR3 sequence: CASRREEGEKLFF. The CDR3 DNA follows: TGTGCCAGCAGAAGAGAGGAGGGCGAAAAACTGTTTTTT.

This clonotype was observed at least ten times. The chain employs TRBV15 and TRBJ2-1, with a weak D call TRBD1 (6 bases). Germline CDR1 LNHNV, CDR2 YYDKDF (reference sequence). The V gene lost 0 bases and the J gene lost 9 bases, with 12 bases spanning the gap. CDR3 size: 14 residues. The DNA of the CDR3 is TGTGCCACCAGCAGAGAACACAGGGAAGTTGAGCAGTTCTTC. It is translated as CATSREHREVEQFF.

There are many counts of this clonotype. This sequence joins TRBV6-5 and TRBJ2-7, with TRBD1 identical over 7 bases. Trimming removed 6 bases from V and 6 bases from J; junction bases left unmatched: 5. The CDR3 has 12 amino acids. CDR1 and CDR2 (germline): MNHEY, SVGAGI. Written as DNA, the CDR3 is TGTGCCAGCAGCAAGACAGGGATCGAGCAGTACTTC. This sequence encodes CASSKTGIEQYF.

Many counts were recorded for this clonotype. This sequence joins TRBV14 and TRBJ2-1; D possibly matches TRBD1 or TRBD2 (6 bases each). Trimming shortened V by 0 bases and J by 4 bases, and 16 bases separated the two germline ends. The length of the CDR3 is 17 residues. CDR1 is SGHDN and CDR2 is FVKESK in the germline V gene. CDR3 loop: CASSQDWRGAEYNEQFF. CDR3 nucleotide sequence: TGTGCCAGCAGCCAAGATTGGAGGGGGGCCGAGTACAATGAGCAGTTCTTC. The full variable domain, in which reference TRBV14 and TRBJ2-1 provide the parts outside the CDR3, is EAGVTQFPSHSVIEKGQTVTLRCDPISGHDNLYWYRRVMGKEIKFLLHFVKESKQDESGMPNNRFLAERTGGTYSTLKVQPAELEDSGVYFCASSQDWRGAEYNEQFFGPGTRLTVL.

This clonotype was found many times. The V call is TRBV5-1, the J call TRBJ2-5; the match to TRBD2 covers 11 bases. Germline V gives CDR1 SGHRS, CDR2 YFSETQ. The CDR3 has 14 amino acids. V dropped 4 bases and J dropped 3; count of bases not matched to a gene: 2. CDR3 residues: CASSQGLAEETQYF. DNA for the CDR3: TGCGCCAGCAGCCAGGGACTAGCGGAAGAGACCCAGTACTTC.

This clonotype was detected a few times. This chain links TRBV7-2 with TRBJ2-1; D gene uncertain. The germline gives CDR1 SGHTA, CDR2 FQGNSA. The length of the CDR3 is 15 residues. Deletions cut 4 bases from V and 9 bases from J, with 19 bases between. The CDR3 nucleotides are TGTGCCAGCAGCTCTTCCCCACCAACCGTCGGTGAGCAGTTCTTC. Its protein is CASSSSPPTVGEQFF.

This clonotype was detected a few times. The CDR3 loop reads CASSPTGMKSPLHF. CDR3 in DNA: TGTGCCAGCAGTCCAACAGGGATGAAATCACCCCTCCACTTT. The gene calls are TRBV12-3 or TRBV12-4 and TRBJ1-6; TRBD1 is a possible D gene (6 bases). This CDR3 region has 14 residues. Trimming stripped 5 bases from V and 10 bases from J, with 15 bases between.

This clonotype has more than one count but fewer than ten. The junction departs from the called germline gene at one end, perhaps through a read error. This chain uses TRBV7-7 with TRBJ2-5; TRBD1 is a possible D gene (6 bases). Germline V gene sequence: CDR1 SSHAT, CDR2 FNYEAQ (reference sequence). This CDR3 contains 15 residues. For the CDR3, the DNA is TGTGCTAGCAGCTTAAACCCGACAGGAAAAGAGACCCAGTACTTC. Residues: CASSLNPTGKETQYF.

This clonotype showed up just a few times. This chain uses TRBV12-5 with TRBJ2-5; 7 bases match TRBD2. After removal of 5 bases from V and 4 bases from J, the junction contained 4 bases not matched to a gene. The CDR3 runs 13 residues. CDR1 and CDR2 from the germline V gene are LGHNT and FRNRAP. The CDR3 DNA reads as TGTGCTAGTGGTCCCAGGGAGGGAGAGACCCAGTACTTC. It translates to CASGPREGETQYF. The entire variable domain, with the rest obtained from reference TRBV12-5 and TRBJ2-5, is as follows: DARVTQTPRHKVTEMGQEVTMRCQPILGHNTVFWYRQTMMQGLELLAYFRNRAPLDDSGMPKDRFSAEMPDATLATLKIQPSEPRDSAVYFCASGPREGETQYFGPGTRLLVL.

This clonotype occurred a few times. This sequence joins TRBV12-3 or TRBV12-4 and TRBJ2-3, with 8 nucleotides matching TRBD1. V lost 5 bases, J lost 4 bases, and 5 bases stayed unmatched. The CDR3 length is 14 residues. DNA for the CDR3: TGTGCCAGCAGTCCAGGGGGCATCCCAGATACGCAGTATTTT. It codes for CASSPGGIPDTQYF.

There are many counts of this clonotype. V is TRBV5-1 and J is TRBJ2-3; no clear D. Germline values: CDR1 SGHRS, CDR2 YFSETQ. Trimming took 3 bases from V and 1 from J, leaving 9 bases between them. The CDR3 consists of 14 residues. Here the CDR3 reads CASSSVGGTDTQYF. The DNA for the CDR3 is TGCGCCAGCAGCTCGGTTGGGGGCACAGATACGCAGTATTTT.

V is TRBV20-1 and J is TRBJ2-3, with 8 bases matching TRBD2. This CDR3 has 14 amino acids. V lost 6 bases to trimming and J lost 3 bases; unmatched junction nucleotides: 8. Germline CDR1 DFQATT, CDR2 SNEGSKA (reference sequence). The CDR3 DNA sequence: TGCAGTGCGAAACCGGGGGGGAGGACAGATACGCAGTATTTT. Translated: CSAKPGGRTDTQYF.

In this sample, this clonotype turned up a few times. This rearrangement joins TRBV11-2 to TRBJ2-2, with TRBD2 matching over 9 bases. The trim removed 5 bases at V and 11 bases at J, leaving 12 bases unmatched. CDR1 SGHAT and CDR2 FQNNGV come from the germline V gene. The CDR3 is 15 residues long. The CDR3: CASSTLGAGGRELFF. In nucleotides, the CDR3 is TGTGCCAGCAGCACCCTCGGGGCGGGGGGGCGCGAGCTGTTTTTT. Looking up the rest from reference TRBV11-2 and TRBJ2-2 gives the full variable domain: EAGVAQSPRYKIIEKRQSVAFWCNPISGHATLYWYQQILGQGPKLLIQFQNNGVVDDSQLPKDRFSAERLKGVDSTLKIQPAKLEDSAVYLCASSTLGAGGRELFFGEGSRLTVL.

This clonotype has a count of ten or more. The chain combines TRBV4-3 with TRBJ2-7; D may be TRBD1 or TRBD2 (7 bases each). Trimming took 0 bases from V and 0 from J, leaving 12 bases between them. Germline CDR1 reads LGHNA; CDR2 reads YSLEER. This CDR3 comprises 16 residues. CDR3 amino acids: CASSQEDREGSYEQYF. CDR3 coding DNA: TGCGCCAGCAGCCAAGAAGACAGGGAGGGCTCCTACGAGCAGTACTTC.